These T cell receptor beta chains were read from a single sample in a study of T-cell reconstitution after alpha-beta-depleted transplantation in children. TCRdb called the PCR reads again in MiXCR, with one record for every CDR3 protein. The data hold approximately 250,000 distinct CDR3 sequences, with approximately 9.7% observed a single time. Here the sequenced sample was PBMCs from the stem cell graft donor, taken from the stem cell graft. The source of these receptors is a human donor who donated a stem cell graft to a child with SCID. CDR3s include the opening cysteine and the closing phenylalanine or tryptophan. The D gene is left open where the match is weak. Rows give clone size only sometimes, using once, few, many, or a class for an expanded clone.

d_gene	v_gene	j_gene	abundance	CDR3nt	CDR3aa
.	TRBV7-2	TRBJ2-5	many	TGTGCCAGCAGCCTGAACCGGGCCCAAGAGACCCAGTACTTC	CASSLNRAQETQYF
.	TRBV30	TRBJ2-4	many	TGTGCCTGGAGTCCCGACAGGACAAACATTCAGTACTTC	CAWSPDRTNIQYF
TRBD2	TRBV5-1	TRBJ2-7	few	TGCGCCAGCAGCTTGGTTGGAGCGGGGTACGAGCAGTACTTC	CASSLVGAGYEQYF
.	TRBV6-5	TRBJ1-2	many	TGTGCCAGCAGTTACGGTCTGGGAGGCTACACCTTC	CASSYGLGGYTF
.	TRBV4-1	TRBJ1-2	.	TGCGCCAGCCTGGGTGGCTATGGCTACACCTTC	CASLGGYGYTF
.	TRBV24-1	TRBJ2-3	many	TGTGCCACCAGTGACCACCAATCAGATACGCAGTATTTT	CATSDHQSDTQYF
.	TRBV5-1	TRBJ2-3	many	TGCGCCAGCAGGGACGGGAGCACAGATACGCAGTATTTT	CASRDGSTDTQYF
TRBD2	TRBV5-1	TRBJ2-3	few	TGCGCCAGCAGCGGCAGACTAGCGATCGGAACAGATACGCAGTATTTT	CASSGRLAIGTDTQYF
.	TRBV4-3	TRBJ2-4	many	TGCGCCAGCAGCCAAGATAAGGGTCCGGGTCTTAAAAACATTCAGTACTTC	CASSQDKGPGLKNIQYF
TRBD1	TRBV6-5	TRBJ1-2	.	TGTGCCAGCAGTTACGGGTCAGGGGGGTATGGCTACACCTTC	CASSYGSGGYGYTF
.	TRBV20-1	TRBJ2-7	few	TGCAGTGCTCGGCTACGGGACTACGAGCAGTACTTC	CSARLRDYEQYF
.	TRBV20-1	TRBJ1-1	many	TGCAGTGCTCCTATTGCAGACACTGAAGCTTTCTTT	CSAPIADTEAFF
.	TRBV27	TRBJ1-5	many	TGTGCCAGCAGTTTATCGGCCAGCTATAGCAATCAGCCCCAGCATTTT	CASSLSASYSNQPQHF
.	TRBV7-2	TRBJ2-1	.	TGTGCCAGCAGCTTCGGCCGGACCCCCGAGCAGTTCTTC	CASSFGRTPEQFF
.	TRBV6-6	TRBJ1-6	many	TGTGCCAGCAACGGGGAGTTTAATTCACCCCTCCACTTT	CASNGEFNSPLHF
.	TRBV21-1	TRBJ2-7	many	TGTGCCAGCAGCAAGCCCTCCTACGAGCAGTACTTC	CASSKPSYEQYF
.	TRBV29-1	TRBJ2-5	many	TGCAGCGTTGAAGAAAGGGATCGTGGCAGTGAGACCCAGTACTTC	CSVEERDRGSETQYF
TRBD1	TRBV7-2	TRBJ2-1	few	TGTGCCAGCAGCTCCCAGGGGGCCCTTTACAATGAGCAGTTCTTC	CASSSQGALYNEQFF
.	TRBV2	TRBJ1-2	many	TGTGCCAGCAGCCCCGAATTGGGACCGAACTATGGCTACACCTTC	CASSPELGPNYGYTF
TRBD1	TRBV4-3	TRBJ1-6	many	TGCGCCAGCAGCCCTCGGACAGGCGGTTCGAATTCACCCCTCCACTTT	CASSPRTGGSNSPLHF
.	TRBV5-6	TRBJ2-1	once	TGTGCCAGCAGCTTGTTGAGGGCGTCCTACAATGAGCAGTTCTTC	CASSLLRASYNEQFF
.	TRBV27	TRBJ2-7	many	TGTGCCAGCACCACGACCCAGGGATCTTCCTACGAGCAGTACTTC	CASTTTQGSSYEQYF
.	TRBV12-3/TRBV12-4	TRBJ2-5	many	TGTGCCAGCAGTTTAGGGCCTGGAATCCAAGAGACCCAGTACTTC	CASSLGPGIQETQYF
.	TRBV15	TRBJ1-5	.	TGTGCCACCAGCACGGGGAGTAATCAGCCCCAGCATTTT	CATSTGSNQPQHF
.	TRBV18	TRBJ2-3	many	TGTGCCAGCTCACCAGGGGTCAGTTCAGATACGCAGTATTTT	CASSPGVSSDTQYF
TRBD1	TRBV20-1	TRBJ2-7	many	TGCAGTGCCCCGGGACAGCCCTACGAGCAGTACTTC	CSAPGQPYEQYF
TRBD2	TRBV9	TRBJ2-3	many	TGTGCCAGCAGCGGAGCCTTAGGACTAGCGGGGGGTGGAGATACGCAGTATTTT	CASSGALGLAGGGDTQYF
.	TRBV3-1	TRBJ2-7	many	TGTGCCAGCAGCCAAGATGGCAGGGACTACGAGCAGTACTTC	CASSQDGRDYEQYF
TRBD2	TRBV7-9	TRBJ2-3	many	TGTGCCAGCAGCTCAACCGGGACTAGCGGAAGCACAGATACGCAGTATTTT	CASSSTGTSGSTDTQYF
.	TRBV25-1	TRBJ2-5	many	TGTGCCAGCAGTGAAGACCGGGGGCGCCCCCACCAAGAGACCCAGTACTTC	CASSEDRGRPHQETQYF
.	TRBV5-4	TRBJ1-1	.	TGTGCCAGCAGCTTGGAACCGGAGAACACTGAAGCTTTCTTT	CASSLEPENTEAFF
TRBD1	TRBV24-1	TRBJ1-2	many	TGTGCCACCACCGGGGGGACAGGGGGCTATCATGGCTACACCTTC	CATTGGTGGYHGYTF
.	TRBV9	TRBJ2-3	many	TGTGCCAGCAGCGTAGAGCCCTCACATACGCAGTATTTT	CASSVEPSHTQYF
.	TRBV5-1	TRBJ2-1	many	TGCGCCAGCAGGAGTCTCAGCTCCTACAATGAGCAGTTCTTC	CASRSLSSYNEQFF
TRBD1	TRBV20-1	TRBJ1-6	many	TGCAGTGCTAGAGACCGATACGGACAGGGGGGTAATTCACCCCTCCACTTT	CSARDRYGQGGNSPLHF
TRBD1	TRBV20-1	TRBJ1-1	many	TGCAGTGCCCCAGGGGGGAACACTGAAGCTTTCTTT	CSAPGGNTEAFF
.	TRBV5-1	TRBJ1-1	many	TGCGCCAGCCGCCTCGTACTGGTGGCCACTGAAGCTTTCTTT	CASRLVLVATEAFF
TRBD2	TRBV27	TRBJ2-7	many	TGTGCCAGCCCCAACTCTGGGGGACTAGCTATGCCTTACGAGCAGTACTTC	CASPNSGGLAMPYEQYF
.	TRBV20-1	TRBJ1-2	many	TGCAGTGCTAGAGATCATGGGGGCGCGGGCGGCTACACCTTC	CSARDHGGAGGYTF
.	TRBV5-1	TRBJ1-2	many	TGCGCCAGCAGCTTCGAAAAGGGTGGCTACACCTTC	CASSFEKGGYTF
TRBD1	TRBV5-1	TRBJ1-2	many	TGCGCCAGCAGCACGGACAGGGGCGGCTATTCTACCTATGGCTACACCTTC	CASSTDRGGYSTYGYTF
.	TRBV5-1	TRBJ2-5	many	TGCGCCAGCAGCTTGGTTCCGGGTTTGGAGACCCAGTACTTC	CASSLVPGLETQYF
.	TRBV3-1	TRBJ2-5	many	TGTGCCAGCAGCCAAGTGGGGAGCCAAGAGACCCAGTACTTC	CASSQVGSQETQYF
.	TRBV7-9	TRBJ1-4	.	TGTGCCAGCAGCTCATCTACAGGTGAAAAACTGTTTTTT	CASSSSTGEKLFF
TRBD1	TRBV7-8	TRBJ2-7	many	TGTGCCAGCGGGGAGCAGGGGGTTAACTACGAGCAGTACTTC	CASGEQGVNYEQYF
TRBD2	TRBV4-1	TRBJ2-5	many	TGCGCCAGCAGCCAAGATCAGCGGGGGTCATGGGATACCCAGTACTTC	CASSQDQRGSWDTQYF
.	TRBV14	TRBJ1-6	.	TGTGCCAGCAGCCAAGACAGCAGGTCCTATAATTCACCCCTCCACTTT	CASSQDSRSYNSPLHF
TRBD2	TRBV4-2	TRBJ2-2	many	TGTGCCAGCAGCCATAGCGGGGGCGACACCGGGGAGCTGTTTTTT	CASSHSGGDTGELFF